One sample yielded the 15 T cell receptor beta chains listed below, sequenced in a study of blood T cell repertoires in COVID-19. The repertoire was sequenced with immunoSEQ multiplex PCR; TCRdb's copy has only in-frame clones and lacks some. This table holds 320,000 or so clones, 80% to 90% found once. The sample consisted of PBMCs or T cells enriched from blood (not recorded which). These receptor sequences come from a man aged 25 to 40 who had recovered from COVID-19.

The rearrangement uses TRBV7-6 and TRBJ1-6; TRBD1 matches 10 bases. CDR3 size: 16 residues. The V gene end was trimmed by 3 bases and the J gene end by 9 bases; junction bases not matched to a gene: 8. In germline, CDR1 is SGHVS, CDR2 FNYEAQ. For the CDR3, the DNA is TGTGCCAGCAGCTTTCGGGACAGGGGAGGTGGTTCACCCCTCCACTTT. Amino acid sequence: CASSFRDRGGGSPLHF.

The chain has TRBV20-1 and TRBJ1-5, with D possibly being TRBD1 (5 bases). Trimming took off 3 bases at V and 4 bases at J, with 10 bases between the two ends. In germline, CDR1 is DFQATT, CDR2 SNEGSKA (reference sequence). The CDR3 extends over 13 amino acids. Written as DNA, the CDR3 is TGCAGTGCTAGTCCGACAGCTAATCAGCCCCAGCATTTT. Amino acid sequence: CSASPTANQPQHF.

This rearrangement joins TRBV5-6 to TRBJ1-1, with 9 nucleotides matching TRBD1. Germline lookup yields CDR1 SGHDT and CDR2 YYEEEE. Trimming cost V 3 bases and J 1 base; bases outside gene matches: 7. The CDR3 is 16 amino acids. CDR3 bases: TGTGCCAGCAGCTACCATGGGACAGGGAAGAACACTGAAGCTTTCTTT. Residues: CASSYHGTGKNTEAFF. The full variable domain, with the rest looked up from reference TRBV5-6 and TRBJ1-1, is DAGVTQSPTHLIKTRGQQVTLRCSPKSGHDTVSWYQQALGQGPQFIFQYYEEEERQRGNFPDRFSGHQFPNYSSELNVNALLLGDSALYLCASSYHGTGKNTEAFFGQGTRLTVV.

The CDR3 nucleotides are TGTGCCAGCAGCCAAAGATCCCCCTACCCGGACAGGGCTAACTATGGCTACACCTTC. Residues: CASSQRSPYPDRANYGYTF. The chain combines TRBV3-1 (or the pseudogene TRBV3-2) with TRBJ1-2, with 8 bases matching TRBD1. CDR3 length equals 19 residues. V was clipped by 2 bases and J by 0 bases; unmatched bases: 14. Per germline, CDR1 LGHDT and CDR2 YNNKEL (reference sequence).

The rearrangement uses TRBV6-5 and TRBJ2-7; TRBD1 agrees at 8 bases. Germline CDR1 and CDR2: MNHEY and SVGAGI. The CDR3 spans 15 residues. Losses at the gene ends were 0 bases for V and 6 bases for J; bases not matched to a gene: 7. CDR3 amino acids: CASSYSGQGAIEQYF. The CDR3 DNA is TGTGCCAGCAGTTACTCTGGGCAGGGGGCGATCGAGCAGTACTTC.

The chain links TRBV30 to TRBJ1-4; the D is unclear. Germline V CDR1 and CDR2: GTSNPN, SVGIG (reference sequence). Trimming removed 2 bases from V and 0 bases from J, with 7 bases in between. The CDR3 is 14 residues long. Here the CDR3 reads CAWSLRTTNEKLFF. The CDR3, as DNA: TGTGCCTGGAGTCTTCGTACAACTAATGAAAAACTGTTTTTT. Full variable domain (remainder filled in from reference TRBV30 and TRBJ1-4): SQTIHQWPATLVQPVGSPLSLECTVEGTSNPNLYWYRQAAGRGLQLLFYSVGIGQISSEVPQNLSASRPQDRQFILSSKKLLLSDSGFYLCAWSLRTTNEKLFFGSGTQLSVL.

The chain uses TRBV3-1 (or the pseudogene TRBV3-2) and TRBJ2-3; 14 nucleotides match TRBD2. Germline V lookup: CDR1 LGHDT, CDR2 YNNKEL (reference sequence). V gave up 4 bases and J gave up 6 bases; unmatched junction bases: 18. CDR3 length: 20 residues. The CDR3 DNA sequence: TGTGCCAGCAGCCCCTATCAAGCCCGGGGACTAGCGGGGGAGGGGGATACGCAGTATTTT. This sequence encodes CASSPYQARGLAGEGDTQYF.

This chain links TRBV2 with TRBJ2-1; a possible D gene is TRBD2 (5 bases). In germline, CDR1 is SNHLY, CDR2 FYNNEI. The CDR3 spans 15 residues. Between the trimmed V and J ends, which lost 4 bases and 7 bases, there was a span of 17 bases. In nucleotides, the CDR3 is TGTGCCAGCAGTGTCATCGCGCCGGGGAGAAATGAGCAGTTCTTC. Its protein is CASSVIAPGRNEQFF.

The chain couples TRBV5-1 to TRBJ2-1; D is perhaps TRBD2 (5 bases). Per the germline V gene, CDR1 is SGHRS and CDR2 is YFSETQ. This CDR3 region has 15 residues. Trimming removed 4 bases from V and 7 bases from J, with 18 bases in between. CDR3 region: CASSPTPRGHNEQFF. CDR3 nucleotides: TGCGCCAGCAGCCCCACCCCCAGAGGGCATAATGAGCAGTTCTTC.

This clone showed up just once. The chain is built from TRBV7-3 and TRBJ2-3; TRBD2 agrees at 8 bases. The CDR3 extends over 15 amino acids. Per germline, CDR1 SGHTA and CDR2 FQGTGA. Trimming removed 3 bases from V and 2 bases from J; junction bases left unmatched: 4. The CDR3 protein is CASSFSGGATDTQYF. Written as DNA, the CDR3 is TGTGCCAGCAGCTTCAGCGGGGGCGCCACAGATACGCAGTATTTT.

V usage is TRBV7-5 and J usage is TRBJ2-5; the table's TRBD1 call for D was not verified on the DNA. TRBV7-5 is noted as a pseudogene. CDR3 length: 14 amino acids. CDR3 in amino acids: CVRSFEAGEETQYF. CDR3 sequence (DNA): TGTGTCAGAAGCTTTGAGGCAGGGGAAGAGACCCAGTACTTC.

This chain uses TRBV7-2 with TRBJ2-7; D unresolved. The CDR3 is 14 residues long. The V end was cut by 1 base, the J end by 0 bases, with 7 bases between. Germline V gene lookup returns CDR1 SGHTA and CDR2 FQGNSA. As DNA, the CDR3 is TGTGCCAGCAGCTTAGGGCTGCCCTCCTACGAGCAGTACTTC. Its translation is CASSLGLPSYEQYF.

The chain links TRBV11-3 to TRBJ2-2; perhaps TRBD1 as D (5 bases). This CDR3 contains 14 residues. Germline V gene data show CDR1 as SGHNT and CDR2 as YENEEA. The ends were cut back, 5 bases at V and 2 bases at J, with 9 bases in the middle. The CDR3 DNA reads as TGTGCCAGCAGCCTCGACAGAAACACCGGGGAGCTGTTTTTT. Translation gives CASSLDRNTGELFF.

The V and J genes are TRBV19 and TRBJ2-2, with 10 bases fitting TRBD1. This CDR3 spans 16 amino acids. Germline V gives CDR1 LNHDA, CDR2 SQIVND (reference sequence). Trimming cost V 5 bases and J 1 base; bases outside gene matches: 4. CDR3 loop: CASSRGTGVNTGELFF. The CDR3 nucleotides are TGTGCCAGTAGTCGCGGGACAGGGGTGAACACCGGGGAGCTGTTTTTT.

This chain connects TRBV18 to TRBJ1-4; TRBD1 might be the D (5 bases). Germline V gene lookup returns CDR1 KGHSH and CDR2 LQKENI. The CDR3 extends over 15 amino acids. Trimming removed 0 bases at V and 14 bases at J, with 19 bases between. CDR3 amino acids: CASSPPGTTTGRLFF. The CDR3 DNA is TGTGCCAGCTCACCACCGGGGACTACCACCGGGAGGCTGTTTTTT.